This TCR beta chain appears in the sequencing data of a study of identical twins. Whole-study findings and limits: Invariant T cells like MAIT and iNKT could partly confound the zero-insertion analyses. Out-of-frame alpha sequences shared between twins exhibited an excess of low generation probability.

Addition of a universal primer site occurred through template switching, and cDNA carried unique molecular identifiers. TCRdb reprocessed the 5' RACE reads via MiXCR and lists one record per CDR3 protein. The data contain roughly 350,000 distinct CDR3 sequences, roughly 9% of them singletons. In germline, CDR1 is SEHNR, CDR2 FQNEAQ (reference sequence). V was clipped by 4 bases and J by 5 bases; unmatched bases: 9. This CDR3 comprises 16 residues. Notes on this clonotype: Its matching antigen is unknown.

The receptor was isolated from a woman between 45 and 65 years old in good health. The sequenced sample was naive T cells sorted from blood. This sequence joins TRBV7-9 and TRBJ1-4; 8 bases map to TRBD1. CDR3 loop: CASSSKGQGINEKLFF. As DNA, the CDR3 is TGTGCCAGCAGCTCTAAAGGACAGGGAATAAATGAAAAACTGTTTTTT. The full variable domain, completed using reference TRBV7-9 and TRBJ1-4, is DTGVSQNPRHKITKRGQNVTFRCDPISEHNRLYWYRQTLGQGPEFLTYFQNEAQLEKSRLLSDRFSAERPKGSFSTLEIQRTEQGDSAMYLCASSSKGQGINEKLFFGSGTQLSVL.